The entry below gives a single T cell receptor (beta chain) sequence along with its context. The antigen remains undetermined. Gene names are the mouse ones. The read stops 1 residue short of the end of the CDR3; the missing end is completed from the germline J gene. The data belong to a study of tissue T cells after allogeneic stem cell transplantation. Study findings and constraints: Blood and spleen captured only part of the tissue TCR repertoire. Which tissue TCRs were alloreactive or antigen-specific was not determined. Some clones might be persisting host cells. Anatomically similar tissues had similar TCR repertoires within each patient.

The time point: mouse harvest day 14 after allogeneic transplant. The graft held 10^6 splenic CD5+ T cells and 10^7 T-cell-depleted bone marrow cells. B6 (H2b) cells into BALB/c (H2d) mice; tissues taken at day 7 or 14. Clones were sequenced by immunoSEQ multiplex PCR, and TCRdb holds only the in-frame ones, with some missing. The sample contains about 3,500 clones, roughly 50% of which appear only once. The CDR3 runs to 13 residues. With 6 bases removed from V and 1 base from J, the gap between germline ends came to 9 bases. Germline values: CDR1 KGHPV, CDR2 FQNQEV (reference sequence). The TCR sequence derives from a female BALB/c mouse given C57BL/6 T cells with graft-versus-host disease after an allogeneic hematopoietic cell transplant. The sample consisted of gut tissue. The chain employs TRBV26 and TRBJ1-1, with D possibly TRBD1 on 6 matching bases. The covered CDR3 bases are TGTGCCAGCAGCGACAGGAGAAACACAGAAGTCTTC. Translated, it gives CASSDRRNTEVF. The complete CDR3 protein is CASSDRRNTEVFF.